This T cell receptor beta chain was sequenced during a study of Graves' ophthalmopathy and Graves' hyperthyroidism. Study-level background: At the time of initial diagnosis and before any treatment, peripheral blood was collected.

Study-level results: Blood samples also showed most expanded thyroid clonotypes exceeding 0.001 frequency. Both an approximately 70% sensitivity and a 72.22% specificity characterized the model's predictions of ophthalmopathy progression.

This clonotype was found many times. As yet, its antigen is unknown. V lost 2 bases, J lost 6 bases, and 17 bases lay in between. The CDR3 has 16 amino acids. Germline CDR1 and CDR2: SNHLY and FYNNEI. RNA transcripts yielded amplified TCR beta CDR3 regions. RT-PCR was first run with HTBI primers, then multiplex PCR in a second round. TCRdb recomputed calls from the multiplex PCR reads with MiXCR, one row per CDR3 protein. Of some 350,000 distinct CDR3 sequences in the sample, about 15% were seen once. People with hyperthyroidism were aged 18 to 65 and newly diagnosed, under 2 months' duration. This clonotype was obtained from an adult woman with stable Graves' hyperthyroidism. The gene calls are TRBV2 and TRBJ1-5; possibly TRBD1 for D (5 bases). The sequencing sample was made of peripheral blood. The CDR3 bases are TGTGCCAGCAGTGAATGGACGGGGGGATCGAGTCAGCCCCAGCATTTT. Residues: CASSEWTGGSSQPQHF.